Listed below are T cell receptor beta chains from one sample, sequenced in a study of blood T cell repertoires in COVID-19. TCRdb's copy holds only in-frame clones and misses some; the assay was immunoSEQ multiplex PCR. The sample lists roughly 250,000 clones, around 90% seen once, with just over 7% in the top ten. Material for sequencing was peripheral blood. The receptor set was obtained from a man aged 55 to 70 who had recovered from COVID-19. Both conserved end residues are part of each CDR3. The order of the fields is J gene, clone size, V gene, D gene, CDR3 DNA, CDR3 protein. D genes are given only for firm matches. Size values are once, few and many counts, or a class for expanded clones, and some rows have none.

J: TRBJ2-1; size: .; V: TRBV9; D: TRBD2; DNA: TGTGCCAGCAGCGTAGGCGGGGGGGGCTGGAATGAGCAGTTCTTC; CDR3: CASSVGGGGWNEQFF
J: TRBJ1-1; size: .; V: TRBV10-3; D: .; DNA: TGTGCCGTCGGAGGGAGGGAGACTGAAGCTTTCTTT; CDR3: CAVGGRETEAFF
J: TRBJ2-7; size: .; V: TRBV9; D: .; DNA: TGTGCCAGCAGCGTAGAAAGTCGGGGGGCCGAGCAGTACTTC; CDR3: CASSVESRGAEQYF
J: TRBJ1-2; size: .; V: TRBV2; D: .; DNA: TGTGCCAGCAGTGTCCAGAACTATGGCTACACCTTC; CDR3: CASSVQNYGYTF
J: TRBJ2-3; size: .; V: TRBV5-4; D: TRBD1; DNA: TGTGCCAGCAGCCCGATGGACAGGGGTGGAGCAGATACGCAGTATTTT; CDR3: CASSPMDRGGADTQYF
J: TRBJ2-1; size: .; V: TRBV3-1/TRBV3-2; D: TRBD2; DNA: TGTGCCAGCAGCCAAGATCTAGCGGGGTCTAGCTACAATGAGCAGTTCTTC; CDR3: CASSQDLAGSSYNEQFF
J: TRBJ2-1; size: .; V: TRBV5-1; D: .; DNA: TGCGCCAGCAGCTTAGAGAGGGGGGGCTCCTACAATGAGCAGTTCTTC; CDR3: CASSLERGGSYNEQFF
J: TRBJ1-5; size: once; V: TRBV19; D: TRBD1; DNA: TGTGCCAGTAGTGAGGGACAGGGTAATCAGCCCCAGCATTTT; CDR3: CASSEGQGNQPQHF
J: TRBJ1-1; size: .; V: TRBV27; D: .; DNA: TGTGCCAGCAGTTCCTTAGATGGGGCCGCACGAGCTTTCTTT; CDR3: CASSSLDGAARAFF
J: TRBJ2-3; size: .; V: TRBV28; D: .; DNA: TGTGCCACCTCTAGGGGAAACACAGATACGCAGTATTTT; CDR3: CATSRGNTDTQYF
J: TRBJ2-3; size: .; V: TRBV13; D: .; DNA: TGTGCCAGCAGCTTAGGACCGAGGAGCAATCAGCCCCAGTATTTT; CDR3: CASSLGPRSNQPQYF
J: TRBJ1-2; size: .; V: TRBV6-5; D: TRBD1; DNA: TGTGCCAGCAGTTACCGAACCGACAGGGACTATGGCTACACCTTC; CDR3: CASSYRTDRDYGYTF
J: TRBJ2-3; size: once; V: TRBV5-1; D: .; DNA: TGCGCCAGCAGCTTGGGCGACAGGACCCCTAGCACAGATACGCAGTATTTT; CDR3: CASSLGDRTPSTDTQYF
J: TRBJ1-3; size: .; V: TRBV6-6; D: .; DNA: TGTGCCAGCAGCCGCGACAGCTCTGGAAACACCATATATTTT; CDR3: CASSRDSSGNTIYF
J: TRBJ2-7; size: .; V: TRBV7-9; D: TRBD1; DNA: TGTGCCAGCAGCTCGCGGACAGGGACGGAGTACGAGCAGTACTTC; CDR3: CASSSRTGTEYEQYF
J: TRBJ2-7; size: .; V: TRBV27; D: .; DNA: TGTGCCAGCAGTGAAGGACAGTTAGAGCAGTACTTC; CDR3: CASSEGQLEQYF
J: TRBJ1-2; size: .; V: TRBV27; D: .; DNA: TGTGCCAGCTCACCCTACTCTATTATTAACTATGGCTACACCTTC; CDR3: CASSPYSIINYGYTF
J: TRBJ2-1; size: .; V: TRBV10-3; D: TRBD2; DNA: TGTGCCATCAGTGAGACTAGCGCCTCCTACAATGAGCAGTTCTTC; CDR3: CAISETSASYNEQFF
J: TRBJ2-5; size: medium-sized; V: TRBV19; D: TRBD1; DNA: TGTGCCAGTAGTAGAGACAGGGTGGGGACCCAGTACTTC; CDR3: CASSRDRVGTQYF
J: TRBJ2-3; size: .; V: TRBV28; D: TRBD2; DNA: TGTGCCAGCAGCCCTCTTAGCGGGGGGCCGAACACAGATACGCAGTATTTT; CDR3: CASSPLSGGPNTDTQYF
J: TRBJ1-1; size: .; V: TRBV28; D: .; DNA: TGTGCCAGCAGTTTCGGGTACAGGGAAGCTTTCTTT; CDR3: CASSFGYREAFF
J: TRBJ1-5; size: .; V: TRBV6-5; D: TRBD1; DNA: TGTGCCAGCAGGAGCCAACAGGGGAACAATCAGCCCCAGCATTTT; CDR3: CASRSQQGNNQPQHF